This T cell receptor beta chain was documented in a study of shared clonotypes between healthy human individuals. Sequencing was performed with immunoSEQ multiplex PCR; in TCRdb, only in-frame clones are kept and a portion is missing. This table holds approximately 510,000 clones, 79% found once. The ends were cut back, 0 bases at V and 4 bases at J, with 10 bases in the middle. Germline CDR1 reads SGHNT; CDR2 reads YYREEE (reference sequence). The CDR3 has 15 residues. J is TRBJ1-4 and V is TRBV5-4; D ambiguous. The sample taken for sequencing was PBMCs. The clonotype was recovered from a woman aged 35 to 49 in good health. Some clones in this sample may be carry-over from other donors' samples. CDR3 sequence: CASSLGLGNNEKLFF. CDR3 coding DNA: TGTGCCAGCAGCTTGGGGTTGGGGAATAATGAAAAACTGTTTTTT.